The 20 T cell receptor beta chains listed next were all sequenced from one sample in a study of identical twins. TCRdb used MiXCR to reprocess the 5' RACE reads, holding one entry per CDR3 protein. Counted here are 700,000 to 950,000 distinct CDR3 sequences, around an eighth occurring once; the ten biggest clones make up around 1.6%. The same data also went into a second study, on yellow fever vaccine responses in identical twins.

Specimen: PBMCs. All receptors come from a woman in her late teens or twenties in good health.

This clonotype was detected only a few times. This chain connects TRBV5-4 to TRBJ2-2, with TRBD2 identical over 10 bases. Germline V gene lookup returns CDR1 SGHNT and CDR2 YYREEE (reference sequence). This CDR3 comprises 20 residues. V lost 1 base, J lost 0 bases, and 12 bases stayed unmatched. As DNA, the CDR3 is TGTGCCAGCAGCTTGAGGTGGCCTAGCGGGAGAGAAACGAACACCGGGGAGCTGTTTTTT. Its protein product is CASSLRWPSGRETNTGELFF.

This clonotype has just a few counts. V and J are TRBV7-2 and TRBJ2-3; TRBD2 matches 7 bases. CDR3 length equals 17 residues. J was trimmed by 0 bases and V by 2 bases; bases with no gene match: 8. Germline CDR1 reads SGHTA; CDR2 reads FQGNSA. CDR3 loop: CASSLSLAVRSTDTQYF. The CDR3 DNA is TGTGCCAGCAGCTTATCCCTAGCGGTTAGGAGCACAGATACGCAGTATTTT. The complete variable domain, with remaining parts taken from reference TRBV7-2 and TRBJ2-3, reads GAGVSQSPSNKVTEKGKDVELRCDPISGHTALYWYRQSLGQGLEFLIYFQGNSAPDKSGLPSDRFSAERTGGSVSTLTIQRTQQEDSAVYLCASSLSLAVRSTDTQYFGPGTRLTVL.

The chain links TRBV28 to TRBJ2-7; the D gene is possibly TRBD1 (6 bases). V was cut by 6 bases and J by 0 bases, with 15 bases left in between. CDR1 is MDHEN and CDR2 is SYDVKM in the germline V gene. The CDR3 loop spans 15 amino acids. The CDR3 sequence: CASSPATGPSYEQYV. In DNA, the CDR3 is TGTGCCAGCAGCCCAGCTACAGGGCCCTCCTACGAGCAGTACGTC.

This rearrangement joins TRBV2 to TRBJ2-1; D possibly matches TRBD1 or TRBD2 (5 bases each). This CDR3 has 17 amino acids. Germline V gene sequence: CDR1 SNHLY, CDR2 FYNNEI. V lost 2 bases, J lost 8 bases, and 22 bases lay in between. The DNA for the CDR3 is TGTGCCAGCAGTGAAACCCGGGTCGGGGCGGTTCCCCATGAGCAGTTCTTC. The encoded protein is CASSETRVGAVPHEQFF.

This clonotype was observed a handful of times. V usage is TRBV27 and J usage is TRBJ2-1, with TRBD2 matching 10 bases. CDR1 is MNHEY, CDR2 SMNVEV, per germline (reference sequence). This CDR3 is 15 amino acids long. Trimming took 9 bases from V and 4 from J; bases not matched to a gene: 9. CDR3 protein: CAREPGLAYYNEQFF. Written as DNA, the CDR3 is TGTGCCAGGGAACCGGGACTAGCGTATTACAATGAGCAGTTCTTC.

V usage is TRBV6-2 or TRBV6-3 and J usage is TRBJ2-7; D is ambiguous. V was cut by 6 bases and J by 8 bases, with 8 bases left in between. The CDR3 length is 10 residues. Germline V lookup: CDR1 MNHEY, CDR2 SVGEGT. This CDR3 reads CASSPLKQYF. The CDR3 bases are TGTGCCAGCAGCCCCCTTAAGCAGTACTTC.

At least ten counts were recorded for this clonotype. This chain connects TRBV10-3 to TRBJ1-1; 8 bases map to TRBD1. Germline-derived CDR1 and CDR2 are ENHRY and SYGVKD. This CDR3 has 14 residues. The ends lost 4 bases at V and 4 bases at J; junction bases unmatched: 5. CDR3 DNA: TGTGCCATCAGTGCGGCAGGGGGCAGCACTGAAGCTTTCTTT. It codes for CAISAAGGSTEAFF.

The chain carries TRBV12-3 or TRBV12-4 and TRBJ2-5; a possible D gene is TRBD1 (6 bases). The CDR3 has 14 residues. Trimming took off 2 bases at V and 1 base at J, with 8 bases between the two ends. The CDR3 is CASSLWTAQETQYF. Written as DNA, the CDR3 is TGTGCCAGCAGTTTATGGACAGCCCAAGAGACCCAGTACTTC.

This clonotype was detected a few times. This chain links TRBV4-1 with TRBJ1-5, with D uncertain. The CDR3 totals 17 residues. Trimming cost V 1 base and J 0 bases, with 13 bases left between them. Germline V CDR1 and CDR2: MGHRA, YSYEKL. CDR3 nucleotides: TGCGCCAGCAGCCAAGTCCTGGCAGCCCATAGCAATCAGCCCCAGCATTTT. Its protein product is CASSQVLAAHSNQPQHF.

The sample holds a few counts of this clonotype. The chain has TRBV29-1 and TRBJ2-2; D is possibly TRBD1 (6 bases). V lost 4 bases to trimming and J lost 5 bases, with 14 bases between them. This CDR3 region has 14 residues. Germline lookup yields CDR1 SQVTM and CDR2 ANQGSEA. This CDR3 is CSVAGGGSTGELFF. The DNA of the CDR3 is TGCAGCGTTGCCGGTGGGGGCTCGACCGGGGAGCTGTTTTTT.

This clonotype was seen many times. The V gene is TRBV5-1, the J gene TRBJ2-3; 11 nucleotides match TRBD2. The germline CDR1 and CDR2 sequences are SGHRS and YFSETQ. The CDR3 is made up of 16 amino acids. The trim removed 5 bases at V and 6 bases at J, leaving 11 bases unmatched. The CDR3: CASRPFAGLAEDTQYF. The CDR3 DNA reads TGCGCCAGCAGACCCTTCGCGGGACTAGCGGAGGATACGCAGTATTTT.

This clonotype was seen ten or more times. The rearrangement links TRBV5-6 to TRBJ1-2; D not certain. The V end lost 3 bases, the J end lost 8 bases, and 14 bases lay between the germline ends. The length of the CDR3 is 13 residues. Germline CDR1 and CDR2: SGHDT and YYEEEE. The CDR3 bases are TGTGCCAGCAGCTATAACTCACCCCGGGGCTACACCTTC. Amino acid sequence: CASSYNSPRGYTF. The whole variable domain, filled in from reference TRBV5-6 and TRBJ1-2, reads DAGVTQSPTHLIKTRGQQVTLRCSPKSGHDTVSWYQQALGQGPQFIFQYYEEEERQRGNFPDRFSGHQFPNYSSELNVNALLLGDSALYLCASSYNSPRGYTFGSGTRLTVV.

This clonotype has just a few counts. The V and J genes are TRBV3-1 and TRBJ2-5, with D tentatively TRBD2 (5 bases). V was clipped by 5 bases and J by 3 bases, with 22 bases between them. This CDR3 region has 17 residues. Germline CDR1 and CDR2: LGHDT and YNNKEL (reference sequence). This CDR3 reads CASSFSVVPRVKETQYF. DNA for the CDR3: TGTGCCAGCAGCTTCTCAGTCGTTCCGAGGGTAAAAGAGACCCAGTACTTC.

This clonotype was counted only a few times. In DNA form, the CDR3 reads TGTGCCAGCAGCGTAGACTTCTACAATGAGCAGTTCTTC. As protein: CASSVDFYNEQFF. The rearrangement uses TRBV9 and TRBJ2-1; no clear D. Germline-derived CDR1 and CDR2 are SGDLS and YYNGEE. V lost 0 bases and J lost 3, with 4 bases in between. CDR3 length equals 13 residues.

Here the CDR3 DNA reads TGCGCCAGCGGCAAGGGAGGGCCCTGGAATGAGCAGTTCTTC. Its protein product is CASGKGGPWNEQFF. The chain links TRBV10-1 to TRBJ2-1, with TRBD2 matching over 7 bases. The CDR3 has 14 amino acids. The V gene end was trimmed by 8 bases and the J gene end by 7 bases; junction bases not matched to a gene: 11. CDR1 WNHNN and CDR2 SYGVQD come from the germline V gene (reference sequence).

In nucleotides, the CDR3 is TGCAGCGTTGTGGGGGCGGGCCCTGCTTACGGATCTGAAGCTTTCTTT. This translates into CSVVGAGPAYGSEAFF. The J gene is TRBJ1-1, the V gene TRBV29-1, with D tentatively TRBD1 (6 bases). Germline CDR1 and CDR2: SQVTM and ANQGSEA. This CDR3 is 16 amino acids long. Trimming removed 4 bases from V and 6 bases from J, with 24 bases in between.

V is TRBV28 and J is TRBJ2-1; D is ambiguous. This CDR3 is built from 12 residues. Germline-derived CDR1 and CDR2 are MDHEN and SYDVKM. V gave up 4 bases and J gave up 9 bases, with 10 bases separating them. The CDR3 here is CASSSSVAEQFF. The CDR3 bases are TGTGCCAGCAGTTCCTCAGTGGCTGAGCAGTTCTTC.

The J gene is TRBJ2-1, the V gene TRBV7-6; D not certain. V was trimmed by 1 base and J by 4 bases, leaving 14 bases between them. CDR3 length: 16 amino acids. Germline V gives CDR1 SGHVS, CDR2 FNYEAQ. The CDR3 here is CASSLVSNQIYNEQFF. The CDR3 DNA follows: TGTGCCAGCAGCTTAGTGTCTAACCAGATTTACAATGAGCAGTTCTTC.

Written as DNA, the CDR3 is TGCGCCAGCAGTAGGGGGACTAGCGGTCTTAGCACAGATACGCAGTATTTT. Encoded protein: CASSRGTSGLSTDTQYF. V is TRBV5-1 and J is TRBJ2-3; 11 nucleotides align to TRBD2. Germline CDR1 and CDR2: SGHRS and YFSETQ. V trimming: 5 bases; J trimming: 0 bases; junction bases outside the gene matches: 8. This CDR3 comprises 17 residues.

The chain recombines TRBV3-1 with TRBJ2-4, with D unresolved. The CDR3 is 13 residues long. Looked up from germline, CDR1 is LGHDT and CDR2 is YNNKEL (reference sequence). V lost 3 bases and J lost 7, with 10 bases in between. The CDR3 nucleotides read TGTGCCAGCAGCCATGGTGAGCAGAACATTCAGTACTTC. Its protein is CASSHGEQNIQYF.